This is a list of T cell receptor beta chains from one sample in a study of blood T cell repertoires in COVID-19. TCRdb's table, derived via immunoSEQ multiplex PCR, lists solely in-frame clones and lacks some. In the table there are some 180,000 clones, approximately 90% of which are singletons. Sequences were obtained from peripheral blood. The receptors derive from a man aged 35 to 55 with active or convalescent COVID-19. Both conserved end residues are part of each CDR3. D genes are given only for firm matches. Clone size is not always given. Where it is, it says once, few, many or a class for expanded clones.

j_call clone_size d_call v_call cdr3_length cdr3_aa cdr3_nt
TRBJ1-6 - - TRBV6-5 12 CASSIQGETLHF TGTGCCAGCAGTATACAGGGAGAAACACTCCACTTT
TRBJ2-4 - - TRBV20-1 15 CSASGGHGAKNIQYF TGCAGTGCTAGTGGGGGGCATGGGGCCAAAAACATTCAGTACTTC
TRBJ2-7 - TRBD2 TRBV14 17 CASSQDLMGTIRYEQYF TGTGCCAGCAGCCAAGATCTAATGGGGACTATTAGGTACGAGCAGTACTTC
TRBJ1-1 - - TRBV9 15 CASSPHPRVDTEAFF TGTGCCAGCAGCCCCCACCCCAGGGTTGACACTGAAGCTTTCTTT
TRBJ1-2 - - TRBV7-8 13 CASSSSAGSGYTF TGTGCCAGCAGCTCCTCCGCGGGTAGCGGCTACACCTTC
TRBJ2-7 - - TRBV7-2 14 CASSQAGHSYEQYF TGTGCCAGCAGCCAAGCGGGACACTCCTACGAGCAGTACTTC
TRBJ1-5 - - TRBV7-6 13 CASSYTRDQPQHF TGTGCCAGCAGTTATACTCGGGATCAGCCCCAGCATTTT
TRBJ1-2 - TRBD1 TRBV29-1 15 CSVPAGTEGNYGYTF TGCAGCGTCCCCGCCGGGACAGAAGGGAACTATGGCTACACCTTC
TRBJ2-7 - - TRBV19 13 CASSISQAYEQYF TGTGCCAGTAGTATATCCCAGGCCTACGAGCAGTACTTC
TRBJ1-5 - TRBD1 TRBV6-5 15 CASRDRRYSNQPQHF TGTGCCAGCAGGGACAGGAGGTATAGCAATCAGCCCCAGCATTTT
TRBJ1-5 - - TRBV19 15 CASSIVSGGHQPQHF TGTGCCAGTAGTATAGTTTCTGGGGGCCATCAGCCCCAGCATTTT
TRBJ2-5 - TRBD1 TRBV19 16 CASSPWTGGRQETQYF TGTGCCAGTAGTCCCTGGACAGGGGGGAGACAAGAGACCCAGTACTTC
TRBJ1-2 - TRBD1 TRBV9 15 CASSPSRTGPGGYTF TGTGCCAGCAGCCCCAGTCGGACAGGGCCTGGAGGCTACACCTTC
TRBJ2-2 - - TRBV11-3 14 CASSFSWGAGELFF TGTGCCAGCAGCTTCTCTTGGGGGGCCGGGGAGCTGTTTTTT
TRBJ1-4 - - TRBV10-2 15 CASRDQQGTNEKLFF TGCGCCAGCAGGGACCAACAGGGAACTAATGAAAAACTGTTTTTT
TRBJ1-3 - - TRBV19 14 CASSITGTGNTIYF TGTGCCAGTAGTATCACAGGGACTGGAAACACCATATATTTT
TRBJ1-6 - - TRBV27 14 CASSFPGNNSPLHF TGTGCCAGCAGTTTCCCCGGGAATAATTCACCCCTCCACTTT
TRBJ1-5 - TRBD1 TRBV18 16 CASSPSAGTANQPQHF TGTGCCAGCTCACCATCAGCCGGGACAGCTAATCAGCCCCAGCATTTT
TRBJ1-4 - - TRBV28 16 CASSLFSGLINEKLFF TGTGCCAGCAGTCTCTTCTCGGGACTGATTAATGAAAAACTGTTTTTT
TRBJ1-1 - TRBD1 TRBV29-1 15 CSVEPGGQGNTEAFF TGCAGCGTTGAACCAGGGGGACAGGGGAACACTGAAGCTTTCTTT
TRBJ1-6 - TRBD1 TRBV14 14 CASSLGTGNSPLHF TGTGCCAGCAGCCTCGGGACAGGGAATTCACCCCTCCACTTT
TRBJ2-3 - - TRBV24-1 13 CATSDWPTDTQYF TGTGCCACCAGTGATTGGCCCACAGATACGCAGTATTTT
TRBJ1-1 - - TRBV7-3 13 CASSLRGNTEAFF TGTGCCAGCAGCTTACGGGGGAACACTGAAGCTTTCTTT
TRBJ2-7 - TRBD2 TRBV5-1 15 CASSFYSGGAYEQYF TGCGCCAGCAGCTTCTATAGCGGGGGGGCCTACGAGCAGTACTTC
TRBJ1-1 - TRBD1 TRBV18 14 CASSRDRVNTEAFF TGTGCCAGCTCACGAGACAGGGTGAACACTGAAGCTTTCTTT
TRBJ2-1 - TRBD2 TRBV14 16 CASSPLAGDLGNEQFF TGTGCCAGCAGCCCTCTAGCGGGAGACTTGGGCAATGAGCAGTTCTTC
TRBJ1-4 - TRBD1 TRBV19 14 CASSIGTGIEKLFF TGTGCCAGTAGTATCGGGACAGGGATTGAAAAACTGTTTTTT
TRBJ1-1 few - TRBV13 12 CASSFMNTEAFF TGTGCCAGCAGCTTTATGAACACTGAAGCTTTCTTT
TRBJ2-1 - TRBD2 TRBV2 17 CASSESAGVEVNNEQFF TGTGCCAGCAGTGAATCCGCGGGAGTGGAAGTAAACAATGAGCAGTTCTTC
TRBJ1-6 - - TRBV12-3/TRBV12-4 12 CASSSRYSPLHF TGTGCCAGCAGTTCGCGGTATTCACCCCTCCACTTT
TRBJ2-5 - TRBD2 TRBV7-8 18 CASSPPGLAGAQGETQYF TGTGCCAGCAGCCCCCCCGGGCTAGCGGGGGCCCAGGGGGAGACCCAGTACTTC
TRBJ1-2 - - TRBV15 15 CATNQMRQDSYGYTF TGTGCCACCAACCAGATGAGACAGGACTCCTATGGCTACACCTTC
TRBJ1-5 - TRBD1 TRBV9 15 CASSRTGMSNQPQHF TGTGCCAGCAGCAGGACAGGGATGAGCAATCAGCCCCAGCATTTT
TRBJ1-3 - - TRBV3-1/TRBV3-2 13 CASSSPLGNTIYF TGTGCCAGCAGCTCCCCCCTGGGAAACACCATATATTTT
TRBJ1-5 few - TRBV10-3 12 CAAGGSNQPQHF TGTGCCGCGGGGGGGTCCAATCAGCCCCAGCATTTT
TRBJ2-5 - TRBD1 TRBV2 14 CASSEGQGQETQYF TGTGCCAGCAGTGAAGGACAGGGTCAAGAGACCCAGTACTTC
TRBJ2-3 - - TRBV5-1 13 CASEDGGTDTQYF TGCGCCAGCGAAGACGGGGGCACAGATACGCAGTATTTT
TRBJ2-2 - TRBD1 TRBV7-2 14 CASNGDRNTGELFF TGTGCCAGCAACGGGGACAGGAACACCGGGGAGCTGTTTTTT
TRBJ2-5 once - TRBV27 12 CASSFPGETQYF TGTGCCAGCAGTTTCCCGGGAGAGACCCAGTACTTC
TRBJ1-6 - TRBD1 TRBV12-3/TRBV12-4 12 CASSRQGRPLHF TGTGCCAGCAGTCGACAGGGGAGACCCCTCCACTTT
TRBJ2-7 - - TRBV7-6 14 CASSSMGPTYEQYF TGTGCCAGCAGCTCCATGGGGCCCACCTACGAGCAGTACTTC
TRBJ1-1 - - TRBV7-9 12 CASSLLGAEAFF TGTGCCAGCAGCCTCCTAGGCGCTGAAGCTTTCTTT
TRBJ1-2 - TRBD1 TRBV7-3 16 CASSNTPGQGNYGYTF TGTGCCAGCAGTAACACACCGGGACAGGGCAACTATGGCTACACCTTC
TRBJ1-1 - - TRBV2 12 CATSQGNTEAFF TGTGCCACGTCGCAGGGGAACACTGAAGCTTTCTTT
TRBJ2-5 once - TRBV2 15 CASSEGATAQETQYF TGTGCCAGCAGTGAAGGGGCTACGGCCCAAGAGACCCAGTACTTC
TRBJ2-7 - TRBD2 TRBV5-1 16 CASSLWPSGTTYEQYF TGCGCCAGCAGCTTGTGGCCTAGCGGGACTACCTACGAGCAGTACTTC
TRBJ2-1 - - TRBV11-3 14 CASSPRDSYNEQFF TGTGCCAGCAGCCCCCGGGACTCCTACAATGAGCAGTTCTTC
TRBJ1-1 once TRBD1 TRBV6-5 15 CASSYTQTGAAEAFF TGTGCCAGCAGTTACACACAGACAGGGGCGGCTGAAGCTTTCTTT
TRBJ1-1 - TRBD1 TRBV5-1 15 CASSIRQGLNTEAFF TGCGCCAGCAGCATACGACAGGGGTTGAACACTGAAGCTTTCTTT
TRBJ1-1 - - TRBV11-3 12 CASSSRDTEAFF TGTGCCAGCAGCTCCAGGGACACTGAAGCTTTCTTT
TRBJ2-1 - TRBD2 TRBV7-2 15 CASSLTSGPYNEQFF TGTGCCAGCAGCCTTACTAGCGGGCCTTACAATGAGCAGTTCTTC
TRBJ2-1 - - TRBV18 15 CASSPDGSSYNEQFF TGTGCCAGCTCACCAGATGGGAGCTCCTACAATGAGCAGTTCTTC
TRBJ1-5 - - TRBV11-3 16 CASSLRAAGAEQPQHF TGTGCCAGCAGCTTAAGAGCCGCGGGGGCGGAACAGCCCCAGCATTTT
TRBJ2-3 - - TRBV2 15 CASRETGKGTDTQYF TGTGCCAGCAGGGAGACAGGAAAGGGCACAGATACGCAGTATTTT
TRBJ1-5 few - TRBV7-9 17 CASSLAHGEVSNQPQHF TGTGCCAGCAGCTTAGCCCACGGGGAAGTTAGCAATCAGCCCCAGCATTTT
TRBJ2-7 once - TRBV2 11 CASRSGYEQYF TGTGCCAGCAGGTCAGGCTACGAGCAGTACTTC
TRBJ2-7 - TRBD1 TRBV6-1 16 CASSGPRDRGNYEQYF TGTGCCAGCAGTGGCCCCCGGGACAGGGGCAACTACGAGCAGTACTTC
TRBJ2-7 - TRBD1 TRBV28 11 CASSREGQGWF TGTGCCAGCAGTAGAGAGGGACAGGGTTGGTTC
TRBJ1-1 once - TRBV18 13 CASSQTGNTEAFF TGTGCCAGCTCACAGACAGGGAACACTGAAGCTTTCTTT
TRBJ2-7 - - TRBV11-2 14 CASSLVVDSYEQYF TGTGCCAGCAGCTTAGTGGTAGACTCCTACGAGCAGTACTTC